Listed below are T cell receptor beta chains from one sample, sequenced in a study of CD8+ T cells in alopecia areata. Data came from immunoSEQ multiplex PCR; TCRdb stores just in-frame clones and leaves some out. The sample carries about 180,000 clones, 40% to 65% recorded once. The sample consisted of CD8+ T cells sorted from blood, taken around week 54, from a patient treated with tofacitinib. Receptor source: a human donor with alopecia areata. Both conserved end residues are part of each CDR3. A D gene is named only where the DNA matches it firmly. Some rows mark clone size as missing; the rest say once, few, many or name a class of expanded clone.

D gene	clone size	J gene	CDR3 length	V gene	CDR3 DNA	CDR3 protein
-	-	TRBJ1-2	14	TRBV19	TGTGCCAGTAGTCCGGGGACCGTAAACTATGGCTACACCTTC	CASSPGTVNYGYTF
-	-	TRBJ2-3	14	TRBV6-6	TGTGCCAGCAGTTGGATACTCGGGGCAGATACGCAGTATTTT	CASSWILGADTQYF
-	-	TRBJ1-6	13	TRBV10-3	TGTGCCATCAATGAGGACGGATCACCACCCCTCCACTTT	CAINEDGSPPLHF
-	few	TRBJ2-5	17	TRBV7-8	TGTGCCAGCAGCTTAGTAGGGGGGGTTATGTTACTTGGGACCCAGTACTTC	CASSLVGGVMLLGTQYF
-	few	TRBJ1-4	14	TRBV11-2	TGTGCCAGCAGCTCCAGTGGGGTTAAAGAAAAACTGTTTTTT	CASSSSGVKEKLFF
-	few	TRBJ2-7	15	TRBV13	TGTGCCAGCAGCTTAGCAGGAGCAGGGGAGGACGAGCAGTACTTC	CASSLAGAGEDEQYF
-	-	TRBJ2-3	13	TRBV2	TGTGCCAGCAGTGACCTCCGGGAGGATACGCAGTATTTT	CASSDLREDTQYF
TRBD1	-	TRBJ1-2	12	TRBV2	TGTGCCAGTCCAGGGACAGACTATGGCTACACCTTC	CASPGTDYGYTF
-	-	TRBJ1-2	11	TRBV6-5	TGTGCCAGCAGCTTGGGATCTTCCGTAACCTTC	CASSLGSSVTF
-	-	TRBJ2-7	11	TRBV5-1	TGCGCCAGCAGCTTCTCGGCCGAGCAGTACTTC	CASSFSAEQYF
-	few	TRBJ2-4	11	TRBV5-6	TGTGCCAGCAGCTTGTTGGACATTCAGTACTTC	CASSLLDIQYF
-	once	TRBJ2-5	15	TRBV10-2	TGCGCCAGCAAGAACGTAGCGGGGGACAGGGAGACCCAGTACTTC	CASKNVAGDRETQYF
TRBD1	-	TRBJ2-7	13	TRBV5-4	TGTGCCAGCAGAGATGGACAGGACTACGAGCAGTACTTC	CASRDGQDYEQYF
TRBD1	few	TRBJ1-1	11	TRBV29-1	TGCAGCGTCAGGGGGGGGACTGAAGCTTTCTTT	CSVRGGTEAFF
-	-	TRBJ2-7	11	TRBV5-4	TGTGCCAGCAGCTTGGCCGGCGAGCAGTACTTC	CASSLAGEQYF
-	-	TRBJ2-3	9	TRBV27	TGTGCCAGCAGCGTAACGCAGTATTTT	CASSVTQYF
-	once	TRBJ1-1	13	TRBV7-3	TGTGCCAGCAGCTTATTAGCGAACACTGAAGCTTTCTTT	CASSLLANTEAFF
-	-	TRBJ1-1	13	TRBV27	TGTGCCAGCGGCTTAACGATTGGACCGGGGGTTTTCTTT	CASGLTIGPGVFF
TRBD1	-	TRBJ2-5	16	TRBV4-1	TGCGCCAGCAGCAACGAGGGGGCAACGGGTAAAGAGACCCAGTACTTC	CASSNEGATGKETQYF
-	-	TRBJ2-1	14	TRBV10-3	TGTGCCATCAGTGAGTCGGGGGGCTACAATGAGCAGTTCTTC	CAISESGGYNEQFF
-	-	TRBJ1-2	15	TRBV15	TGTGCCACCAGCAGAGGGGGACGCCCAGGCTATGGCTACACCTTC	CATSRGGRPGYGYTF
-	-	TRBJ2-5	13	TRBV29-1	TGCAGCGTTGAAATGGGGCTAGGAGAGACCCAGTACTTC	CSVEMGLGETQYF
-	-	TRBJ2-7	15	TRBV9	TGTGCCAGCAGCGTAGAGGGCAGCTCCGGAGGGGAGCAGTACTTC	CASSVEGSSGGEQYF
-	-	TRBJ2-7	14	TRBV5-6	TGTGCCAGCAGCTCCGCCGGGGGAATCGACGAGCAGTACTTC	CASSSAGGIDEQYF
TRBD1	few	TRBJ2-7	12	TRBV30	TGTGCCTGGAGTGACAGGGGTAACGAGCAGTACTTC	CAWSDRGNEQYF
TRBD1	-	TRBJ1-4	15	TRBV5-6	TGTGCCAGCAGCTCAGGGACAGGGCTACGAGAAAAACTGTTTTTT	CASSSGTGLREKLFF
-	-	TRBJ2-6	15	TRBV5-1	TGCGCCAGCAGGTTCAGGACATCTGGGGCCAACGTCCTGACTTTC	CASRFRTSGANVLTF
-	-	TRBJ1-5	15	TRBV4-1	TGCGCCAGCAGCCACAAGTGGGGGGGCGGACAGCCCCAGCATTTT	CASSHKWGGGQPQHF
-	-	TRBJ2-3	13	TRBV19	TGTGCCTCTGACCGTGGGGAGGCAGATACGCAGTATTTT	CASDRGEADTQYF
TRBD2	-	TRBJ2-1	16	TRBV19	TGTGCCAGTAGTACAACCCGACTAGCGGCTTACAATGAGCAGTTCTTC	CASSTTRLAAYNEQFF
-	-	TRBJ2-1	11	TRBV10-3	TGTGCCAGCAGACAGGTCGATGAGCAGTTCTTC	CASRQVDEQFF
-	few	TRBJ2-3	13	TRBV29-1	TGCAGCGTTGTTGGCAGGGAGACAGATACGCAGTATTTT	CSVVGRETDTQYF
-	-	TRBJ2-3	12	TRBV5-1	TGCGCCAGCAGTCGGGGCACAGATACGCAGTATTTT	CASSRGTDTQYF
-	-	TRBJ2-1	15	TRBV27	TGTGCCAGCAGTTTATCGGGGGGTTCGGTCAATGAGCAGTTCTTC	CASSLSGGSVNEQFF
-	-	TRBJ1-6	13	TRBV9	TGTGCCAGCAGCGCTCCAGGGAATTCACCCCTCCACTTT	CASSAPGNSPLHF
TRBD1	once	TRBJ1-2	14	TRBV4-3	TGCGCCAGCAGCCAAACAGGGGGCTTCGATGGCTACACCTTC	CASSQTGGFDGYTF
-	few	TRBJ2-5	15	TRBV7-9	TGTGCCAGCAGCCCCTACAGGATCCTGTGGAAGACCCAGTACTTC	CASSPYRILWKTQYF
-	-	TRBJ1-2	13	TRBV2	TGTGCCAGCAGTGAACACAGGGACTATGGCTACACCTTC	CASSEHRDYGYTF
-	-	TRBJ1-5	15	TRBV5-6	TGTGCCAGCAGCTTCTCAGGGGCTGGCAATCAGCCCCAGCATTTT	CASSFSGAGNQPQHF